This entry lists 26 T cell receptor beta chains sequenced from one sample in a study of cytomegalovirus exposure and HLA in healthy donors. Primers for the PCR totalled 60 Vbeta and 13 Jbeta. TCRdb's copy holds only in-frame clones and misses some; the assay was immunoSEQ multiplex PCR. The sample contains 200,000 to 250,000 clones, over 65% of which appear only once. Source material: PBMCs. The receptors stem from a human donor in good health.

V usage is TRBV15 and J usage is TRBJ2-3; no clear D. V was trimmed by 8 bases and J by 0 bases, leaving 6 bases between them. Germline loops: CDR1 LNHNV, CDR2 YYDKDF (reference sequence). The CDR3 runs 12 residues. The CDR3 sequence is CATQTSTDTQYF. CDR3 nucleotides: TGTGCCACCCAAACTAGCACAGATACGCAGTATTTT.

The chain employs TRBV6-5 and TRBJ2-1; TRBD1 is a possible D gene (6 bases). Germline lookup yields CDR1 MNHEY and CDR2 SVGAGI. The CDR3 contains 15 residues. The V end was cut by 4 bases, the J end by 6 bases, with 16 bases between. Here the CDR3 DNA reads TGTGCCAGCAGTTTCGCGACCACAGGGAGCAATGAGCAGTTCTTC. It is translated as CASSFATTGSNEQFF.

This chain uses TRBV28 with TRBJ2-3, with 9 positions matching TRBD2. The CDR3 loop spans 14 amino acids. With V trimmed by 3 bases and J by 3 bases, 1 base remained unmatched. In germline, CDR1 is MDHEN, CDR2 SYDVKM. CDR3 protein: CASSLAGGTDTQYF. The DNA of the CDR3 is TGTGCCAGCAGTTTGGCGGGAGGGACAGATACGCAGTATTTT.

This clone was detected only once. This chain connects TRBV7-2 to TRBJ2-5; D might be TRBD2 (5 bases). V was cut by 5 bases and J by 4 bases, with 14 bases left in between. The CDR3 consists of 14 residues. From germline, CDR1 is SGHTA and CDR2 FQGNSA. The CDR3 DNA sequence: TGTGCCAGCAGCCCCTTTGGAGGACTAGAGACCCAGTACTTC. Its protein product is CASSPFGGLETQYF.

As to this clone: Distinct nucleotide sequences in the sample also encode this CDR3. This chain uses TRBV5-1 with TRBJ2-1, with a tentative D call TRBD1 (6 bases). The CDR3 loop spans 16 amino acids. Per germline, CDR1 SGHRS and CDR2 YFSETQ. V lost 0 bases and J 0 bases, leaving 10 bases between the germline ends. For the CDR3, the DNA is TGCGCCAGCAGCTTGGCCCAGGGGAGCTCCTACAATGAGCAGTTCTTC. Amino acid sequence: CASSLAQGSSYNEQFF.

The chain joins TRBV28 to TRBJ1-5; D possibly corresponds to TRBD1 (6 bases). This CDR3 is built from 13 residues. CDR1 is MDHEN, CDR2 SYDVKM, per germline. V was trimmed by 2 bases and J by 15 bases, leaving 17 bases between them. This chain's CDR3 is CASSLRGHNLAHF. CDR3 DNA sequence: TGTGCCAGCAGTTTAAGGGGACACAATTTGGCGCATTTT.

The chain carries TRBV9 and TRBJ1-6; possible D gene TRBD1, 6 bases. CDR3 size: 15 residues. CDR1 and CDR2 (germline): SGDLS, YYNGEE. V shed 4 bases and J shed 6 bases, with 14 bases lying between them. CDR3 bases: TGTGCCAGCAGCTCAGACGCCAGGGGTAATTCACCCCTCCACTTT. Translation gives CASSSDARGNSPLHF.

The V and J genes are TRBV5-6 and TRBJ1-6; D uncertain. The CDR3 has 16 residues. Germline values: CDR1 SGHDT, CDR2 YYEEEE. Trimming left V 4 bases short and J 7 bases short, with 18 bases between. Here the CDR3 DNA reads TGTGCCAGCAGCCAAGACCGGGAAGGTGTAAATTCACCCCTCCACTTT. Encoded protein: CASSQDREGVNSPLHF.

The rearrangement uses TRBV9 and TRBJ2-3; D may be TRBD2 (6 bases). Germline CDR1 is SGDLS and CDR2 is YYNGEE. The ends were cut back, 0 bases at V and 4 bases at J, with 15 bases in the middle. The CDR3 is made up of 16 amino acids. CDR3 bases: TGTGCCAGCAGCGTAGATTCGGGAGATGGGCCAGATACGCAGTATTTT. Amino acids: CASSVDSGDGPDTQYF.

The rearrangement links TRBV19 to TRBJ1-1, with D perhaps TRBD1 (5 bases). This CDR3 region has 14 residues. V dropped 10 bases and J dropped 4 bases, with 19 bases sitting between them. Per the germline V gene, CDR1 is LNHDA and CDR2 is SQIVND (reference sequence). CDR3 bases: TGTGCCACCGGGGGGACCGGGCGGGTCACTGAAGCTTTCTTT. Protein: CATGGTGRVTEAFF.

The V and J genes are TRBV10-3 and TRBJ2-3; 7 bases match TRBD2. This CDR3 comprises 15 residues. Germline CDR1 and CDR2: ENHRY and SYGVKD. Trimming took 4 bases from V and 2 from J; bases not matched to a gene: 6. CDR3 region: CAISGSGLLTDTQYF. The DNA for the CDR3 is TGTGCCATCAGTGGTAGCGGGCTTCTCACAGATACGCAGTATTTT.

The rearrangement joins TRBV9 to TRBJ2-5; the D gene is possibly TRBD1 (5 bases). The J call is doubtful: the DNA matches TRBJ2-7 better. Germline V lookup: CDR1 SGDLS, CDR2 YYNGEE. CDR3 size: 13 residues. The CDR3 sequence is CASSVSQGYEQYF. CDR3 in DNA: TGTGCCAGCAGCGTGTCCCAGGGTTACGAGCAGTACTTC.

This clone was detected only once. The chain recombines TRBV6-5 with TRBJ2-3; tentatively, D is TRBD1 (5 bases). CDR3 length: 13 amino acids. Germline CDR1 and CDR2: MNHEY and SVGAGI. The germline V and J ends were trimmed by 6 bases and 2 bases, with 9 bases remaining between them. This CDR3 is CASSWGFTDTQYF. CDR3 DNA: TGTGCCAGCAGCTGGGGCTTCACAGATACGCAGTATTTT.

V gene TRBV2 combines with J gene TRBJ1-1, with TRBD1 matching 8 bases. The germline gives CDR1 SNHLY, CDR2 FYNNEI. V dropped 6 bases and J dropped 5; count of bases not matched to a gene: 8. CDR3 length: 14 amino acids. The CDR3 nucleotides are TGTGCCAGCAGCACTCGACAGGGGTTGACTGAAGCTTTCTTT. Its translation: CASSTRQGLTEAFF.

J is TRBJ1-1 and V is TRBV9; no reliable D call. The germline CDR1 and CDR2 sequences are SGDLS and YYNGEE. The CDR3 consists of 15 residues. Trimming took off 4 bases at V and 2 bases at J, with 15 bases between the two ends. The CDR3 loop is CASSHPGQANTEAFF. The CDR3 coding sequence is TGTGCCAGCAGCCACCCTGGGCAGGCAAACACTGAAGCTTTCTTT.

In its sample, this clone was seen once. The chain uses TRBV12-5 and TRBJ1-2, with D perhaps TRBD1 (6 bases). This CDR3 spans 16 amino acids. The germline gives CDR1 LGHNT, CDR2 FRNRAP. The V end lost 6 bases, the J end lost 0 bases, and 17 bases lay between the germline ends. CDR3 bases: TGTGCTAGTGGCCACGGGGGGCGGGGGACTAACTATGGCTACACCTTC. The encoded protein is CASGHGGRGTNYGYTF.

The rearrangement links TRBV28 to TRBJ1-1; D is possibly TRBD1 (5 bases). Germline CDR1 and CDR2: MDHEN and SYDVKM. V lost 11 bases to trimming and J lost 2 bases, with 12 bases between them. This CDR3 is built from 12 residues. The CDR3 spells CALTGENTEAFF. The CDR3, as DNA: TGTGCCCTAACAGGAGAAAACACTGAAGCTTTCTTT.

J is TRBJ2-7 and V is TRBV6-5, with TRBD2 identical over 7 bases. From germline, CDR1 is MNHEY and CDR2 SVGAGI. The V gene end was trimmed by 2 bases and the J gene end by 1 base; junction bases not matched to a gene: 5. The CDR3 runs 15 residues. The CDR3 sequence is CASSYKRDASYEQYF. In nucleotides, the CDR3 is TGTGCCAGCAGTTACAAGCGGGATGCATCCTACGAGCAGTACTTC.

The chain joins TRBV4-3 to TRBJ2-3; 12 bases match TRBD2. Germline V gives CDR1 LGHNA, CDR2 YSLEER. V was clipped by 0 bases and J by 5 bases; unmatched bases: 6. CDR3 length: 17 amino acids. In DNA form, the CDR3 reads TGCGCCAGCAGCCAAGAGCTAGCGGGAGGGCCTGTAGATACGCAGTATTTT. This encodes CASSQELAGGPVDTQYF.

CDR3 in amino acids: CAISPQGTGELFF. The CDR3 DNA sequence: TGTGCCATCAGCCCACAGGGCACCGGGGAGCTGTTTTTT. The chain carries TRBV10-3 and TRBJ2-2; possibly TRBD1 for D (6 bases). CDR3 length equals 13 residues. CDR1 and CDR2 from the germline V gene are ENHRY and SYGVKD. Trimming pared 6 bases from V and 4 bases from J, leaving 9 bases between.

This rearrangement joins TRBV6-5 to TRBJ2-7, with D possibly being TRBD2 (5 bases). V was shortened by 1 base and J by 2 bases, with 12 bases between the two germline ends. The CDR3 length is 15 residues. CDR1 and CDR2 from the germline V gene are MNHEY and SVGAGI. The CDR3 loop reads CASSYYGERTYEQYF. CDR3 coding DNA: TGTGCCAGCAGTTACTACGGGGAGAGGACCTACGAGCAGTACTTC.

This clone was detected once. This sequence joins TRBV7-8 and TRBJ2-3; possibly TRBD1 for D (5 bases). This CDR3 spans 19 amino acids. The germline CDR1 and CDR2 sequences are SGHVS and FQNEAQ. Trimming cost V 5 bases and J 0 bases, with 24 bases left between them. The CDR3 DNA is TGTGCCAGCAGCGGGGCCAGGGTTTGGGTGTTGGGTAGCACAGATACGCAGTATTTT. This gives the protein CASSGARVWVLGSTDTQYF.

This clone was seen more than once but under ten times. The V gene is TRBV6-1, the J gene TRBJ2-3; D not resolved. Per germline, CDR1 MNHNS and CDR2 SASEGT. The CDR3 runs 16 residues. The V gene lost 4 bases and the J gene lost 0 bases, with 14 bases spanning the gap. This chain's CDR3 is CASSGYPRASTDTQYF. The CDR3 DNA follows: TGTGCCAGCAGTGGGTACCCGCGTGCTAGCACAGATACGCAGTATTTT.

The chain is built from TRBV4-3 and TRBJ2-3, with 11 bases that match TRBD2. Germline V gives CDR1 LGHNA, CDR2 YSLEER. This CDR3 has 16 amino acids. J lost 1 base, V lost 4 bases, and 4 bases had no gene match. CDR3 bases: TGCGCCAGCAGCCGGGGTAGCGGGAGGGGCACAGATACGCAGTATTTT. This sequence encodes CASSRGSGRGTDTQYF.

This chain joins TRBV20-1 and TRBJ2-3, with a possible D match to TRBD1 (5 bases). V lost 6 bases and J 5 bases, leaving 9 bases between the germline ends. Germline assignment: CDR1 DFQATT and CDR2 SNEGSKA (reference sequence). The CDR3 consists of 11 residues. In DNA form, the CDR3 reads TGCAGTGCCAAAACAGGAGATACGCAGTATTTT. This translates into CSAKTGDTQYF.

This clone showed up just once. The genes are TRBV6-5 and TRBJ2-7, with a possible D match to TRBD2 (5 bases). This CDR3 has 14 amino acids. Germline V lookup: CDR1 MNHEY, CDR2 SVGAGI. Trimming cost V 2 bases and J 3 bases, with 11 bases left between them. CDR3 loop: CASSYVGEGYEQYF. In nucleotides, the CDR3 is TGTGCCAGCAGTTACGTCGGGGAAGGCTACGAGCAGTACTTC.